This TCR beta chain is drawn from a study of Ad26.COV2.S vaccination and SARS-CoV-2 variants. This clone has a handful of counts. The CDR3 runs 12 residues. The V segment lost 5 bases and the J segment 15 bases; nucleotides outside the gene matches: 8. Germline V lookup: CDR1 LNHDA, CDR2 SQIVND (reference sequence). Treatment: roughly 19 received Ad26.COV2.S at low or high dose, single or two shots; about five received placebo; per-sample allocation not given. The investigators took samples on day 63 after the first vaccine or placebo injection. Sequenced by immunoSEQ multiplex PCR; TCRdb stores in-frame clones only, minus some. The sample lists just over 350,000 clones, roughly 85% occurring once.

The sequencing used peripheral blood, collected in a trial of Ad26.COV2.S vaccine versus placebo. The gene calls are TRBV19 and TRBJ1-4; 8 bases map to TRBD1. The TCR originated in a person between 18 and 60 years old who received the Ad26.COV2.S COVID-19 vaccine or a placebo. The CDR3 protein is CASSQTGDRMFF. CDR3 DNA sequence: TGTGCCAGTAGTCAGACAGGGGATAGAATGTTTTTT.